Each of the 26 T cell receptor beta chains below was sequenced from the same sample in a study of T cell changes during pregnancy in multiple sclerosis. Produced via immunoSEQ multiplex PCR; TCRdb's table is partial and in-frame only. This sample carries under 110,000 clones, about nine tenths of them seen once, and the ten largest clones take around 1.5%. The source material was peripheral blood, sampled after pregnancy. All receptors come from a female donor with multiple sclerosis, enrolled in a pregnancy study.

DNA for the CDR3: TGTGCCAGCAGTGAGGGGAGGGTGAATGAAAAACTGTTTTTT. Its protein is CASSEGRVNEKLFF. The chain joins TRBV6-1 to TRBJ1-4; the D is unclear. Germline assignment: CDR1 MNHNS and CDR2 SASEGT. The ends were cut back, 3 bases at V and 5 bases at J, with 10 bases in the middle. The CDR3 has 14 residues.

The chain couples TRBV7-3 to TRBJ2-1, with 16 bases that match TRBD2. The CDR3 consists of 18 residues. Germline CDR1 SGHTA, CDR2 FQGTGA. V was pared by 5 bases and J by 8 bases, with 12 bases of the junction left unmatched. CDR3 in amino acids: CASSPAGTSGRVFHEQFF. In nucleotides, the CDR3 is TGTGCCAGCAGCCCGGCCGGGACTAGCGGGAGGGTATTCCATGAGCAGTTCTTC.

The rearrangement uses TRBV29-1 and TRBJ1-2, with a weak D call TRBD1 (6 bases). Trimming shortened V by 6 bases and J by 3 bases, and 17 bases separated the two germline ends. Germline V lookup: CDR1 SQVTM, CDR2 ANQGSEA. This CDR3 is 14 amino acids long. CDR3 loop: CSVPQGTNYYGYTF. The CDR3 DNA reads TGCAGCGTCCCACAGGGTACAAATTACTATGGCTACACCTTC.

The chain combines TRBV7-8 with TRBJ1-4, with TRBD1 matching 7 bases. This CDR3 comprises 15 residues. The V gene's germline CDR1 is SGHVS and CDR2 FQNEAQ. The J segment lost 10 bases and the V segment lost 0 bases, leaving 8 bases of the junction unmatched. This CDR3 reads CASSLAARGERKLFF. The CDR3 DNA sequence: TGTGCCAGCAGCTTAGCCGCCAGGGGGGAAAGAAAACTGTTTTTT.

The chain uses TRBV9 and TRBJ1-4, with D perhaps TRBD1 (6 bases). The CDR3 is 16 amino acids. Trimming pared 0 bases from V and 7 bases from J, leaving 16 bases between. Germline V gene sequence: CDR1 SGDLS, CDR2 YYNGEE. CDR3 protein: CASSVGASQGGEKLFF. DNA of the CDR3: TGTGCCAGCAGCGTAGGGGCCTCACAGGGCGGTGAAAAACTGTTTTTT. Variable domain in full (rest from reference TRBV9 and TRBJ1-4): DSGVTQTPKHLITATGQRVTLRCSPRSGDLSVYWYQQSLDQGLQFLIQYYNGEERAKGNILERFSAQQFPDLHSELNLSSLELGDSALYFCASSVGASQGGEKLFFGSGTQLSVL.

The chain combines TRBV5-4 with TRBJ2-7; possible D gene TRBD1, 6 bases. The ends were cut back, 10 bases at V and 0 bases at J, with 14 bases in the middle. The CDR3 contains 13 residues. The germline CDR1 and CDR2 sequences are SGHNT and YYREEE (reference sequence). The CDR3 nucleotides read TGTGCCCACAGGGACAAGAGCTCCTACGAGCAGTACTTC. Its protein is CAHRDKSSYEQYF.

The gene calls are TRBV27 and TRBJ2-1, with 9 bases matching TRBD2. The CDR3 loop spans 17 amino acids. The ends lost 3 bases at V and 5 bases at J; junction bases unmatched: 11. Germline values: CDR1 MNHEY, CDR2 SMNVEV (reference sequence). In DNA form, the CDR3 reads TGTGCCAGCAGTTTTCTACCGAAGACTAGCGGCAACAATGAGCAGTTCTTC. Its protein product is CASSFLPKTSGNNEQFF.

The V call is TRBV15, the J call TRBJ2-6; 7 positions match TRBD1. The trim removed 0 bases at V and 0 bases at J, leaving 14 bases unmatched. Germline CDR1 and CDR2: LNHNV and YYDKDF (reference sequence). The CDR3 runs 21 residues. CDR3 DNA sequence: TGTGCCACCAGCAGAGATCCCCTGACAGGGATAATATCCTCTGGGGCCAACGTCCTGACTTTC. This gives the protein CATSRDPLTGIISSGANVLTF.

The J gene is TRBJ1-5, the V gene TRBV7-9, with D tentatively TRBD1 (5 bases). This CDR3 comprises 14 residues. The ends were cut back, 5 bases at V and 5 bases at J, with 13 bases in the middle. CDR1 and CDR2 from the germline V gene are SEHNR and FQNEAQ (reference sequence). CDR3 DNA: TGTGCCAGCAGCGCGGGCCCGGGGGATCAGCCCCAGCATTTT. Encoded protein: CASSAGPGDQPQHF.

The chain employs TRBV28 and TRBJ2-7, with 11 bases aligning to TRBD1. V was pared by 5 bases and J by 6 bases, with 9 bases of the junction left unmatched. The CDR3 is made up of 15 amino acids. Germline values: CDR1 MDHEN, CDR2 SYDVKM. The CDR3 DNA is TGTGCCAGCAGTCGGACCCTGGGACAGGGGGGCGAGCAGTACTTC. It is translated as CASSRTLGQGGEQYF.

The CDR3 region has the DNA TGTGCCAGCAGTTTATCGTCAGCAGGACTCATCAGCGAGCAGTACTTC. Its translation: CASSLSSAGLISEQYF. V is TRBV27 and J is TRBJ2-7; possible D gene TRBD2, 5 bases. V lost 0 bases to trimming and J lost 6 bases, with 18 bases between them. The germline V gene encodes CDR1 MNHEY and CDR2 SMNVEV (reference sequence). CDR3 size: 16 residues.

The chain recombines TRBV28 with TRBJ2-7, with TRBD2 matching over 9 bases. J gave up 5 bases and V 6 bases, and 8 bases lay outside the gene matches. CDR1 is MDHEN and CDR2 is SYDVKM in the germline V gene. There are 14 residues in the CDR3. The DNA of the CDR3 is TGTGCCAGCAGGCCGAGCGGGAGGTCCGACGAGCAGTACTTC. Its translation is CASRPSGRSDEQYF.

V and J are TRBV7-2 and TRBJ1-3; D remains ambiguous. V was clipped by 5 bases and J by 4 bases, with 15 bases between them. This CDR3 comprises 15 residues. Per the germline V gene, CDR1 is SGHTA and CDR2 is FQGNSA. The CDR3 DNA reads TGTGCCAGCAGCCAAAACAGTCCCCCGGGAAACACCATATATTTT. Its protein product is CASSQNSPPGNTIYF. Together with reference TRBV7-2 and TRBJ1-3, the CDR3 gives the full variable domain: GAGVSQSPSNKVTEKGKDVELRCDPISGHTALYWYRQSLGQGLEFLIYFQGNSAPDKSGLPSDRFSAERTGGSVSTLTIQRTQQEDSAVYLCASSQNSPPGNTIYFGEGSWLTVV.

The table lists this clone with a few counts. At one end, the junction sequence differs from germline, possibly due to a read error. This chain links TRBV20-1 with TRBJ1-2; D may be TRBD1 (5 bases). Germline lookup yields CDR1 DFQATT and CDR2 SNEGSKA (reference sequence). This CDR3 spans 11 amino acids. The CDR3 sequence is CSALPGIGFTF. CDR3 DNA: TGCAGTGCCCTCCCAGGGATCGGCTTCACCTTC.

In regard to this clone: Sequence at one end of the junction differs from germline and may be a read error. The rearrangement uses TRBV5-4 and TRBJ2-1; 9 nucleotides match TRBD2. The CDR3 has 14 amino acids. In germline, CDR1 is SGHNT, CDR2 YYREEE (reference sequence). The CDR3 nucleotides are TGTGCCAGCCGCTTAGCGGGGGAATACAATGAGCAGTTCTTC. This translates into CASRLAGEYNEQFF.

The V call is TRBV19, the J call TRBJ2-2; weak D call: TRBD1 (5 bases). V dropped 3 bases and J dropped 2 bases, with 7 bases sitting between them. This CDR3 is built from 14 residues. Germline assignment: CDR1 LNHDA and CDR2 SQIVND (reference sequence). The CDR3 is CASSMQGNTGELFF. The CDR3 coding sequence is TGTGCCAGTAGTATGCAGGGTAACACCGGGGAGCTGTTTTTT.

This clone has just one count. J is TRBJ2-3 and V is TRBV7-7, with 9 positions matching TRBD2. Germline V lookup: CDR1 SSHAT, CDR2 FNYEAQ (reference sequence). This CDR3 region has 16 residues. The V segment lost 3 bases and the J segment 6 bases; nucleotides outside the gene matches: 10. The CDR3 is CASSLGLAGPKDTQYF. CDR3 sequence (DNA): TGTGCCAGCAGCTTGGGGCTAGCGGGGCCTAAGGATACGCAGTATTTT.

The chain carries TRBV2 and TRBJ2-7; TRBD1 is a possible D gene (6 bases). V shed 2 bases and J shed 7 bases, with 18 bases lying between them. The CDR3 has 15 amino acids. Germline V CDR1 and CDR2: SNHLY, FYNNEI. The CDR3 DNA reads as TGTGCCAGCAGTGAACCCGGGATGGGGGCGCGGGAGCAGTACTTC. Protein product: CASSEPGMGAREQYF.

The CDR3 nucleotides read TGTGCCAGCAGCTACCGAACCTTAACGGGTCGTCTCGCCCGGCCCGATGAGCAGTTCTTC. It codes for CASSYRTLTGRLARPDEQFF. The chain employs TRBV7-6 and TRBJ2-1, with D hard to call. The CDR3 is made up of 20 amino acids. Trimming shortened V by 4 bases and J by 8 bases, and 33 bases separated the two germline ends. Germline V gene lookup returns CDR1 SGHVS and CDR2 FNYEAQ.

CDR3 in DNA: TGTGCCAGCAGCTCGGACAGCTACGAGCAGTACTTC. Protein product: CASSSDSYEQYF. This chain joins TRBV11-2 and TRBJ2-7; D may be TRBD1 (6 bases). The CDR3 extends over 12 amino acids. The germline V gene encodes CDR1 SGHAT and CDR2 FQNNGV. Trimming stripped 4 bases from V and 3 bases from J, with 7 bases between.

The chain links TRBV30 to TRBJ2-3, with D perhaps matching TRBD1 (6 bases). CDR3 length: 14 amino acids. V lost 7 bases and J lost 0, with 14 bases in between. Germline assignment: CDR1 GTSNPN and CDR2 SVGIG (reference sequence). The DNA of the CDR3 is TGTGCCTCCTCTCAGGGACATAGCACAGATACGCAGTATTTT. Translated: CASSQGHSTDTQYF.

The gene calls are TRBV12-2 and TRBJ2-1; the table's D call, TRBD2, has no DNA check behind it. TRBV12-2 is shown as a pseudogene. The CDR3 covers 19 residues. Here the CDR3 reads CASRLEETLGGVHYNEQFF. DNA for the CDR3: TGTGCAAGTCGCTTAGAAGAGACCCTAGGAGGTGTGCACTACAATGAGCAGTTCTTC.

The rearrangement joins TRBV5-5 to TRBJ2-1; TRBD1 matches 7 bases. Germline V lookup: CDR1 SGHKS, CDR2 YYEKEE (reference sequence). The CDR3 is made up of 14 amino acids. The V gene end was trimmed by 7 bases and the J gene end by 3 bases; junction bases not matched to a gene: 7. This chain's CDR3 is CASALWDSYNEQFF. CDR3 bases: TGTGCCAGCGCCCTCTGGGACAGCTACAATGAGCAGTTCTTC.

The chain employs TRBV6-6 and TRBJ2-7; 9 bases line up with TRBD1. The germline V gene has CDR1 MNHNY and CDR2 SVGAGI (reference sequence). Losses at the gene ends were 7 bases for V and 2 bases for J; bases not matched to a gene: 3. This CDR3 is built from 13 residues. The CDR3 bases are TGTGCCAGCACGGGACAGGGTACCTACGAGCAGTACTTC. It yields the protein CASTGQGTYEQYF.

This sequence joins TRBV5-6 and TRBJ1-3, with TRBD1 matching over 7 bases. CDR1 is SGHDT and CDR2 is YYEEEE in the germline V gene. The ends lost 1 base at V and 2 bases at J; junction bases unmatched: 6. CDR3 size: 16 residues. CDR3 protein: CASSLNPGGAGNTIYF. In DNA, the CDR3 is TGTGCCAGCAGCTTGAATCCAGGGGGAGCTGGAAACACCATATATTTT.

The DNA for the CDR3 is TGTGCCAGCAGCCCCCAGGGGGTGGGGGCTTTCTTT. Protein: CASSPQGVGAFF. The V call is TRBV7-9, the J call TRBJ1-1; 7 bases agree with TRBD1. The CDR3 has 12 residues. V lost 5 bases and J lost 11; bases outside the gene matches: 8. In germline, CDR1 is SEHNR, CDR2 FQNEAQ (reference sequence).